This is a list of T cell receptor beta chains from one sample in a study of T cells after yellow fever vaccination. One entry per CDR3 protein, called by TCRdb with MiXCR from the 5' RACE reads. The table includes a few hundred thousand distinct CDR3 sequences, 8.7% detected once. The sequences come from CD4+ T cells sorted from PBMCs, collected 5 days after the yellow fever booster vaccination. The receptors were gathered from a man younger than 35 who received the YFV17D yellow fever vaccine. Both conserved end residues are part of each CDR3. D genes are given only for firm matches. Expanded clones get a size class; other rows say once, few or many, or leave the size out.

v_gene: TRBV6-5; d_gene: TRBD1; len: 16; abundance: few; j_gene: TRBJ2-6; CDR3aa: CASTGGPFSGANVLTF; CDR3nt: TGTGCCAGTACAGGGGGCCCTTTCTCTGGGGCCAACGTCCTGACTTTC
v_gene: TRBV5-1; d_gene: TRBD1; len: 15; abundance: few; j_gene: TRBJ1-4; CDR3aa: CASSFSGGERKKLFF; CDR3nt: TGCGCCAGCAGTTTTTCAGGGGGCGAGCGAAAAAAACTGTTTTTT
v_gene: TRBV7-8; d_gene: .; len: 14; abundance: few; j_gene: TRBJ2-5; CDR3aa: CASTRRGSQETQYF; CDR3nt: TGTGCCAGCACCCGAAGGGGGAGCCAAGAGACCCAGTACTTC
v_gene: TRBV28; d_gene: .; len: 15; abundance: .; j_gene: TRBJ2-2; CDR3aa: CASSLFLDGAGELFF; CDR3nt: TGTGCCAGCAGTTTATTCCTGGACGGCGCCGGGGAGCTGTTTTTT
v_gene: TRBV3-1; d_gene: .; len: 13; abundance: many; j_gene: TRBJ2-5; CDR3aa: CASSQTAQETQYF; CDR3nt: TGTGCCAGCAGCCAAACAGCTCAAGAGACCCAGTACTTC
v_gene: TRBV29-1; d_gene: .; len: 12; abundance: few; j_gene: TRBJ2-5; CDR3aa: CSVARGPETQYF; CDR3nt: TGCAGCGTTGCTCGGGGACCGGAGACCCAGTACTTC
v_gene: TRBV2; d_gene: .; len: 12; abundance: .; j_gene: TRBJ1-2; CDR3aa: CAGARDNYGYTF; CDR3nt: TGTGCCGGGGCCAGGGATAACTATGGCTACACCTTC
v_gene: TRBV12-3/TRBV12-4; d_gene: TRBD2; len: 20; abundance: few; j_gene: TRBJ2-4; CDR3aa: CASTPRVLAGGLLAKNIQYF; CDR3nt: TGTGCCAGCACCCCCCGAGTACTAGCGGGGGGGCTTTTAGCCAAAAACATTCAGTACTTC
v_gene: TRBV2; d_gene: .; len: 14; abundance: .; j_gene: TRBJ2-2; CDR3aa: CASKVQGDTGELFF; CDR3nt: TGTGCCAGCAAAGTACAAGGGGACACCGGGGAGCTGTTTTTT
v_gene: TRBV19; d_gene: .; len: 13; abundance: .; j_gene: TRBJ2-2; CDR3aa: CASRGTNTGELFF; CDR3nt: TGTGCCAGTCGAGGGACCAACACCGGGGAGCTGTTTTTT
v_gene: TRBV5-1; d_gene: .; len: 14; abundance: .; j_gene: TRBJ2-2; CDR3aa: CASSPGGPTGELFF; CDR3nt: TGCGCCAGCAGCCCTGGGGGTCCCACCGGGGAGCTGTTTTTT
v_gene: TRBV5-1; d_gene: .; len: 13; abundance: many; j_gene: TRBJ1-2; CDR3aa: CASSLGQAAGYTF; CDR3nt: TGCGCCAGCAGCTTGGGACAGGCGGCGGGCTACACCTTC
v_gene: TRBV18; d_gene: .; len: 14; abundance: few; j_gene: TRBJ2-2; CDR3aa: CASSPSANTGELFF; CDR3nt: TGTGCCAGCTCACCATCCGCGAACACCGGGGAGCTGTTTTTT
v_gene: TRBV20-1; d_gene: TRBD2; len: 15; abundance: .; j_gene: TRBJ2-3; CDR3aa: CSATGLAGRGDTQYF; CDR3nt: TGCAGTGCCACAGGACTAGCGGGGAGAGGGGATACGCAGTATTTT
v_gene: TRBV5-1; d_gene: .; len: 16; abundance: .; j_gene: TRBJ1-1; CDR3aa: CASSLISGMEVTEAFF; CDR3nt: TGCGCCAGCAGCTTGATTTCAGGGATGGAAGTCACTGAAGCTTTCTTT
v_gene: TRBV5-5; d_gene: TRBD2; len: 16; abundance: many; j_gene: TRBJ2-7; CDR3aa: CASSLRRSGVSYEQYF; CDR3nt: TGTGCCAGCAGCTTGCGCCGGAGCGGGGTCTCCTACGAGCAGTACTTC
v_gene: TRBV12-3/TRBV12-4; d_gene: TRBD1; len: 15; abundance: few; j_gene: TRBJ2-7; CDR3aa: CASSPGQGSFDEQYF; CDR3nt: TGTGCCAGCAGTCCGGGACAGGGATCCTTCGACGAGCAGTACTTC
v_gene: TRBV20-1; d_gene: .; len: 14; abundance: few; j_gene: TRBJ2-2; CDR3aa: CSASLGGLTGELFF; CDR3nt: TGCAGTGCTAGCCTGGGGGGCCTCACCGGGGAGCTGTTTTTT
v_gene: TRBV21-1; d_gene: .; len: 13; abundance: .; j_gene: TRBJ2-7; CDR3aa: CASGQEVAYEQYF; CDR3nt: TGTGCCAGCGGGCAGGAGGTAGCCTACGAGCAGTACTTC
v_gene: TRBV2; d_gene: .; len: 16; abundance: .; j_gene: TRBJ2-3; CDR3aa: CASSFEGKTAGDTQYF; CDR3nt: TGTGCCAGCAGTTTTGAGGGAAAGACCGCCGGGGATACGCAGTATTTT
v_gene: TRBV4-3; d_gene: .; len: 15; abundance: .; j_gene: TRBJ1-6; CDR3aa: CASSQEDGRVSPLHF; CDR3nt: TGCGCCAGCAGCCAAGAGGACGGACGAGTCTCACCCCTCCACTTT
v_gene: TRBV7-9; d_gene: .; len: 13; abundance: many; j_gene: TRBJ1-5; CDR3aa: CASSWDFNQPQHF; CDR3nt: TGTGCCAGCAGCTGGGATTTCAATCAGCCCCAGCATTTT
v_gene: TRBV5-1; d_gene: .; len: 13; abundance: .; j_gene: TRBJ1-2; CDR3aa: CASSFDGDYGYTF; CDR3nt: TGCGCCAGCAGCTTCGACGGGGACTATGGCTACACCTTC
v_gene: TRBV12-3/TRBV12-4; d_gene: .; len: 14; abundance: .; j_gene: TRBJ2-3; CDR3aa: CASSFGALWDTQYF; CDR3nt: TGTGCCAGCAGTTTTGGGGCTTTGTGGGATACGCAGTATTTT
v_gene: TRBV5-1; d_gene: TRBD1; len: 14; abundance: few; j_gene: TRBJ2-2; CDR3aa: CASSVRDSLRELFF; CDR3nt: TGCGCCAGCAGCGTCCGGGACAGCTTAAGGGAGCTGTTTTTT
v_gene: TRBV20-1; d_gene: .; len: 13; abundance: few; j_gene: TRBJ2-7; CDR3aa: CSARDSQPYEQYF; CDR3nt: TGCAGTGCTAGAGACAGTCAACCCTACGAGCAGTACTTC
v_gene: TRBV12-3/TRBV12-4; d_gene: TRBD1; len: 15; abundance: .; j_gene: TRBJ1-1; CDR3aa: CASRLTGGRVDEAFF; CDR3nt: TGTGCCAGCAGGTTAACAGGGGGGAGGGTTGATGAAGCTTTCTTT
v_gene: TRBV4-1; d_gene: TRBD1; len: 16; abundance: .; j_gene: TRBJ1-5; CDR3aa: CASSQDRGRGEQPQHF; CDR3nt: TGCGCCAGCAGCCAAGATCGAGGCAGGGGGGAACAGCCCCAGCATTTT
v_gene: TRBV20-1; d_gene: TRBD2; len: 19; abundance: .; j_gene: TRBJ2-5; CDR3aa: CSARDLLAGGPYTKETQYF; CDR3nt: TGCAGTGCTAGAGATCTGCTAGCGGGGGGGCCCTACACAAAAGAGACCCAGTACTTC
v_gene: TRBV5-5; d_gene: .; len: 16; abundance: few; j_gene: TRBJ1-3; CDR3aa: CASSLQFGSSGNTIYF; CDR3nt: TGTGCCAGCAGCTTGCAGTTCGGTTCCTCTGGAAACACCATATATTTT
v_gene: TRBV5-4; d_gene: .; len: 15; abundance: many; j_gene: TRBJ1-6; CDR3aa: CASSRTGIYNSPLHF; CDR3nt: TGTGCCAGCAGTCGTACAGGAATCTATAATTCACCCCTCCACTTT
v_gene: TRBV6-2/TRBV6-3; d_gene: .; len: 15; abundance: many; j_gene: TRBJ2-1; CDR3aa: CASSYSQGRRNEQFF; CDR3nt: TGTGCCAGCAGTTACAGCCAGGGGAGGAGGAATGAGCAGTTCTTC
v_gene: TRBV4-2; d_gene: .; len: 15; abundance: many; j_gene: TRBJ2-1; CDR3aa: CASSQGGGEAYEQFF; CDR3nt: TGTGCCAGCAGCCAAGGAGGGGGAGAAGCCTATGAGCAGTTCTTC
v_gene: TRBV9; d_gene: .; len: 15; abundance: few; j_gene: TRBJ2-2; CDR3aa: CASSIGTVGGGELFF; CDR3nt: TGTGCCAGCAGCATCGGGACAGTCGGGGGCGGGGAGCTGTTTTTT
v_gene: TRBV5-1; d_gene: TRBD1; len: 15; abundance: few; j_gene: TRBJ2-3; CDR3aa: CASRGTGPHTDTQYF; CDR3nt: TGCGCCAGCAGAGGGACAGGGCCCCACACAGATACGCAGTATTTT
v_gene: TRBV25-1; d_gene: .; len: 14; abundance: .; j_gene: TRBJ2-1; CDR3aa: CASNDGDSYNEQFF; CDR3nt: TGTGCCAGCAATGATGGGGACTCCTACAATGAGCAGTTCTTC
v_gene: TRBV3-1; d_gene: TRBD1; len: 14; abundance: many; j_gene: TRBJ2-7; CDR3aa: CASSYWTGSYEQYF; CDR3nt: TGTGCCAGCAGCTACTGGACAGGATCCTACGAGCAGTACTTC
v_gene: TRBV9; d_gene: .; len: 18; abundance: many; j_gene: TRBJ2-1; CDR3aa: CASSPQEGRLLSYNEQFF; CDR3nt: TGTGCCAGCAGCCCCCAGGAGGGTCGGCTCTTGTCCTACAATGAGCAGTTCTTC
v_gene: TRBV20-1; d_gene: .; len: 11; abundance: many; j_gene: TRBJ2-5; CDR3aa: CSARSYETQYF; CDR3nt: TGCAGTGCTAGAAGCTATGAGACCCAGTACTTC
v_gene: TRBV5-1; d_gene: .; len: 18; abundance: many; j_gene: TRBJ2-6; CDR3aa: CASSLEAGRYSGANVLTF; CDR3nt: TGCGCCAGCAGCTTGGAGGCAGGACGATACTCTGGGGCCAACGTCCTGACTTTC
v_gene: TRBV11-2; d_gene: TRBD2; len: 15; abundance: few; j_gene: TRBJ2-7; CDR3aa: CASSRSGARTYEQYF; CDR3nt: TGTGCCAGCAGCCGGAGCGGGGCTAGAACCTACGAGCAGTACTTC
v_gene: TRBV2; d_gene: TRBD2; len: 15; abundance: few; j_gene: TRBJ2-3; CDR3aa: CASSLLAGGADTQYF; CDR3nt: TGTGCCAGCAGTTTGCTAGCGGGGGGCGCGGATACGCAGTATTTT